One T cell receptor beta chain is described in this entry. Some clones are missing from TCRdb's copy, which holds only in-frame ones; the method was immunoSEQ multiplex PCR. The sample has about 2.3 million clones, over 90% seen once. Memory CD4+ cells were the fraction left after CD45RA+ naive selection. The data were obtained in a study of shared clonotypes between healthy human individuals. The germline V gene has CDR1 SEHNR and CDR2 FQNEAQ (reference sequence). V was trimmed by 5 bases and J by 6 bases, leaving 13 bases between them. This CDR3 has 14 amino acids. Sequenced: naive CD4+ T cells from PBMCs. Subset specified: CD45RA+ positively selected. The TCR sequence derives from a man aged 18 to 29 in good health. Some clones in this sample may be carry-over from other donors' samples. This rearrangement joins TRBV7-9 to TRBJ2-2; possibly TRBD1 for D (6 bases). The CDR3 DNA sequence: TGTGCCAGCAGCCCACAGGGTTCGGCCGGGGAGCTGTTTTTT. Its protein is CASSPQGSAGELFF.